This passage covers 30 T cell receptor beta chains from one sample sequenced in a study of T cells in Graves' hyperthyroidism and ophthalmopathy. RNA transcripts were the template for amplifying TCR beta CDR3 regions. TCR CDR3 underwent first-round RT-PCR with the HTBI primer set. TCRdb fed the multiplex PCR reads into MiXCR, producing one record per CDR3 protein. Found here are around 690,000 distinct CDR3 sequences, less than 25% of them singletons; the top ten hold 34%. Material for sequencing was blood. Source of these receptors: a man aged 30-40 years with Graves' ophthalmopathy.

To note about this clonotype: Since a much larger clone is just one base distant, this may be a read error. The chain carries TRBV12-3 or TRBV12-4 and TRBJ2-7; 10 bases match TRBD1. V trimming: 7 bases; J trimming: 3 bases; junction bases outside the gene matches: 6. The CDR3 is made up of 14 amino acids. CDR3 nucleotide sequence: TGTGCCAGCACCCCGGGACAGGGGAGCTACGAGCAGTACTTC. Amino acid sequence: CASTPGQGSYEQYF.

This clonotype was counted only a few times. This chain uses TRBV5-1 with TRBJ2-1; 9 bases are a match to TRBD1. The CDR3 length is 15 residues. The ends lost 1 base at V and 7 bases at J; junction bases unmatched: 6. Germline V lookup: CDR1 SGHRS, CDR2 YFSETQ. The CDR3 DNA sequence: TGCGCCAGCAGCTTGCAACAGGGGGCGGGTAATGAGCAGTTCTTC. Amino acids: CASSLQQGAGNEQFF.

The V gene is TRBV6-1, the J gene TRBJ2-1; D is possibly TRBD2 (7 bases). Trimming took off 8 bases at V and 4 bases at J, with 12 bases between the two ends. There are 13 residues in the CDR3. Germline CDR1 MNHNS, CDR2 SASEGT. The CDR3 region has the DNA TGTGCCAGCTCAGGGGACTATTACAATGAGCAGTTCTTC. This gives the protein CASSGDYYNEQFF.

This chain uses TRBV7-2 with TRBJ2-7, with D perhaps TRBD1 or TRBD2 (5 bases each). The CDR3 covers 15 residues. The germline V gene has CDR1 SGHTA and CDR2 FQGNSA. Between the trimmed V and J ends, which lost 4 bases and 6 bases, there was a span of 19 bases. The CDR3 loop is CASSSDPGPAGEQYF. The CDR3 nucleotides read TGTGCCAGCAGCTCGGATCCGGGACCCGCGGGCGAGCAGTACTTC.

The table lists this clonotype with a few counts. This chain connects TRBV7-2 to TRBJ2-2; D unclear. Germline V CDR1 and CDR2: SGHTA, FQGNSA. The CDR3 has 13 amino acids. The V gene lost 3 bases and the J gene lost 6 bases, with 8 bases spanning the gap. The CDR3 bases are TGTGCCAGCAGCTTCGCCAGCTCCGGGGAGCTGTTTTTT. Amino acid sequence: CASSFASSGELFF.

The rearrangement uses TRBV11-2 and TRBJ2-7; D is unclear. Trimming pared 1 base from V and 4 bases from J, leaving 14 bases between. Germline V gives CDR1 SGHAT, CDR2 FQNNGV. The CDR3 totals 15 residues. The CDR3 spells CASSLATEAAYEQYF. CDR3 DNA sequence: TGTGCCAGCAGCTTAGCAACCGAGGCTGCATACGAGCAGTACTTC.

This clonotype was observed a few times. The genes are TRBV3-1 and TRBJ2-2; 8 bases line up with TRBD2. The CDR3 has 16 amino acids. Trimming at V came to 2 bases and at J to 7 bases, leaving 9 bases not matched to a gene. Germline V lookup: CDR1 LGHDT, CDR2 YNNKEL (reference sequence). The CDR3 DNA reads TGTGCCAGCAGCCAACCTCCAGCGGGAGCGGGCGGGGAGCTGTTTTTT. It translates to CASSQPPAGAGGELFF.

The chain carries TRBV7-3 and TRBJ2-1, with 9 bases identical to TRBD1. Germline V CDR1 and CDR2: SGHTA, FQGTGA. V lost 5 bases, J lost 8 bases, and 13 bases stayed unmatched. The CDR3 has 16 residues. CDR3 in DNA: TGTGCCAGCAGCCTTACCGGGACAGGGACTCCCTATGAGCAGTTCTTC. This gives the protein CASSLTGTGTPYEQFF.

This clonotype was counted at least ten times. V gene TRBV6-2 or TRBV6-3 combines with J gene TRBJ2-7; 8 bases agree with TRBD2. In germline, CDR1 is MNHEY, CDR2 SVGEGT. The CDR3 runs to 15 residues. V dropped 7 bases and J dropped 6; count of bases not matched to a gene: 14. The CDR3 nucleotides read TGTGCCAGCACCCGACCGGGACTAGTGACCTCCGAGCAGTACTTC. Amino acids: CASTRPGLVTSEQYF.

In its sample, this clonotype was seen many times. The CDR3 protein is CASSEGGFTDTQYF. The CDR3 nucleotides are TGTGCCAGCAGTGAAGGAGGTTTCACAGATACGCAGTATTTT. J is TRBJ2-3 and V is TRBV2; no clear D. Germline CDR1 is SNHLY and CDR2 is FYNNEI. This CDR3 spans 14 amino acids. The germline V and J ends were trimmed by 1 base and 2 bases, with 7 bases remaining between them.

The J gene is TRBJ2-3, the V gene TRBV10-3; 7 positions agree with TRBD1. Germline CDR1 is ENHRY and CDR2 is SYGVKD. The V segment lost 10 bases and the J segment 4 bases; nucleotides outside the gene matches: 14. The CDR3 has 15 amino acids. The CDR3 DNA sequence: TGTGCCACCTCTCCCCGAGACAGGGCCTCAGATACGCAGTATTTT. This encodes CATSPRDRASDTQYF.

This clonotype has only a few counts. This rearrangement joins TRBV20-1 to TRBJ1-1; D may be TRBD1 (5 bases). Germline loops: CDR1 DFQATT, CDR2 SNEGSKA (reference sequence). Trimming shortened V by 1 base and J by 1 base, and 10 bases separated the two germline ends. This CDR3 has 14 amino acids. The CDR3 sequence is CSARVGTSNTEAFF. CDR3 DNA: TGCAGTGCTAGAGTGGGGACCTCGAACACTGAAGCTTTCTTT.

This clonotype was picked up a small number of times. The V call is TRBV18, the J call TRBJ1-1, with D hard to call. CDR1 KGHSH and CDR2 LQKENI come from the germline V gene. Trimming pared 6 bases from V and 1 base from J, leaving 12 bases between. CDR3 length: 14 residues. The CDR3 spells CASSPIDANTEAFF. The DNA of the CDR3 is TGTGCCAGCTCCCCTATCGATGCGAACACTGAAGCTTTCTTT.

This clonotype was counted ten times or more. The chain links TRBV7-8 to TRBJ2-3; 8 bases agree with TRBD1. This CDR3 contains 16 residues. The J segment lost 1 base and the V segment lost 1 base, leaving 4 bases of the junction unmatched. The germline V gene encodes CDR1 SGHVS and CDR2 FQNEAQ. CDR3: CASSLEDRAGTDTQYF. CDR3 nucleotide sequence: TGTGCCAGCAGCTTAGAGGACAGGGCCGGCACAGATACGCAGTATTTT.

This chain uses TRBV20-1 with TRBJ2-7, with D possibly being TRBD2 (5 bases). This CDR3 is built from 14 residues. Per the germline V gene, CDR1 is DFQATT and CDR2 is SNEGSKA (reference sequence). Between the trimmed V and J ends, which lost 2 bases and 4 bases, there was a span of 15 bases. The CDR3 DNA reads TGCAGTGCTAGACTTCGGGGTAGGGTTTACGAGCAGTACTTC. Translated: CSARLRGRVYEQYF.

At least ten counts were recorded for this clonotype. The V call is TRBV7-2, the J call TRBJ2-3; D is unclear. V lost 2 bases and J lost 5, with 17 bases in between. The CDR3 sequence is 16 residues long. Germline CDR1 is SGHTA and CDR2 is FQGNSA. The CDR3 bases are TGTGCCAGCAGCTTAAGTTTCCGACCAATTCAAGATACGCAGTATTTT. Translation: CASSLSFRPIQDTQYF.

The sample holds a few counts of this clonotype. The CDR3 bases are TGTGCCAGCAGTTTGACAGACTTTAATGAAAAACTGTTTTTT. It codes for CASSLTDFNEKLFF. The chain has TRBV12-3 or TRBV12-4 and TRBJ1-4; D perhaps matches TRBD1 (5 bases). V shed 3 bases and J shed 4 bases, with 9 bases lying between them. The CDR3 covers 14 residues.

This clonotype was seen a handful of times. This chain uses TRBV10-3 with TRBJ1-1, with a possible D match to TRBD1 (6 bases). Trimming took 5 bases from V and 4 from J, leaving 17 bases between them. The V gene's germline CDR1 is ENHRY and CDR2 SYGVKD. The CDR3 spans 15 residues. The CDR3, as DNA: TGTGCCATCAGTTTAGGGGGAAATAGCGGCACTGAAGCTTTCTTT. Amino acid sequence: CAISLGGNSGTEAFF.

This clonotype was recorded many times. The V gene is TRBV5-1, the J gene TRBJ2-3; a possible D gene is TRBD1 (6 bases). The ends were cut back, 2 bases at V and 3 bases at J, with 10 bases in the middle. CDR3 length equals 14 residues. The germline V gene encodes CDR1 SGHRS and CDR2 YFSETQ. CDR3 in DNA: TGCGCCAGCAGCTTCGGGACAAGAACAGATACGCAGTATTTT. It specifies CASSFGTRTDTQYF.

The rearrangement joins TRBV27 to TRBJ2-7; a possible D gene is TRBD1 (6 bases). The CDR3 covers 14 residues. Per germline, CDR1 MNHEY and CDR2 SMNVEV (reference sequence). V was cut by 5 bases and J by 0 bases, with 11 bases left in between. In DNA form, the CDR3 reads TGTGCCAGCAGTCACTTGGACAGCTCCTACGAGCAGTACTTC. It yields the protein CASSHLDSSYEQYF.

CDR3 nucleotides: TGTGCCAGCAGTACCGCCGTGACTACCCCTCAGGGGGAGCAGTACTTC. It specifies CASSTAVTTPQGEQYF. This chain connects TRBV6-1 to TRBJ2-7, with D maybe TRBD1 (6 bases). The CDR3 length is 16 residues. Germline CDR1 and CDR2: MNHNS and SASEGT. Trimming cost V 5 bases and J 7 bases, with 24 bases left between them.

The gene calls are TRBV14 and TRBJ2-1; TRBD1 matches at 12 bases. The junction had 3 bases not matched to a gene; V was cut back by 5 bases and J by 4 bases. Germline lookup yields CDR1 SGHDN and CDR2 FVKESK. The CDR3 has 15 residues. DNA for the CDR3: TGTGCCAGCAGCAGGGACAGGGGGCATTACAATGAGCAGTTCTTC. This translates into CASSRDRGHYNEQFF.

The chain combines TRBV9 with TRBJ2-3; TRBD1 or TRBD2 may be the D gene (5 bases each). Trimming took 3 bases from V and 0 from J, leaving 11 bases between them. Germline V gives CDR1 SGDLS, CDR2 YYNGEE. CDR3 length: 15 residues. The CDR3 region has the DNA TGTGCCAGCAGCGGAGGGGTTTACAGCACAGATACGCAGTATTTT. Translated: CASSGGVYSTDTQYF.

The chain employs TRBV7-8 and TRBJ1-5; D unresolved. V was shortened by 5 bases and J by 3 bases, with 17 bases between the two germline ends. The CDR3 has 16 residues. Germline-derived CDR1 and CDR2 are SGHVS and FQNEAQ. In nucleotides, the CDR3 is TGTGCCAGCAGCCCCGGGTCGATAGTATTCAATCAGCCCCAGCATTTT. It translates to CASSPGSIVFNQPQHF.

The genes are TRBV30 and TRBJ2-5; D is ambiguous. CDR1 GTSNPN and CDR2 SVGIG come from the germline V gene (reference sequence). Trimming pared 0 bases from V and 7 bases from J, leaving 6 bases between. The CDR3 extends over 11 amino acids. The CDR3 DNA is TGTGCCTGGAGTGTACAAAGGACCCAGTACTTC. As protein: CAWSVQRTQYF. The full variable domain, its missing parts supplied by reference TRBV30 and TRBJ2-5, is SQTIHQWPATLVQPVGSPLSLECTVEGTSNPNLYWYRQAAGRGLQLLFYSVGIGQISSEVPQNLSASRPQDRQFILSSKKLLLSDSGFYLCAWSVQRTQYFGPGTRLLVL.

This clonotype was seen ten or more times. The V gene is TRBV6-1, the J gene TRBJ1-1; 7 bases fit TRBD1. Germline lookup yields CDR1 MNHNS and CDR2 SASEGT. Trimming at V came to 6 bases and at J to 4 bases, leaving 8 bases not matched to a gene. The CDR3 runs to 14 residues. This CDR3 reads CASSLGGLGTEAFF. The DNA of the CDR3 is TGTGCCAGCAGCCTAGGGGGCCTCGGCACTGAAGCTTTCTTT.

The table lists this clonotype with a few counts. The CDR3 reads CASTWGSGPYNEQFF. As DNA, the CDR3 is TGTGCCAGCACCTGGGGTAGCGGGCCCTACAATGAGCAGTTCTTC. The gene calls are TRBV5-4 and TRBJ2-1, with 7 nucleotides matching TRBD2. The germline V gene has CDR1 SGHNT and CDR2 YYREEE (reference sequence). Trimming at V came to 6 bases and at J to 2 bases, leaving 8 bases not matched to a gene. The CDR3 contains 15 residues.

This clonotype showed up just a few times. CDR3 DNA sequence: TGTGCCAGCAGTTCCACCGGGACTAGCGGGTATGAGCAGTTCTTC. Its translation is CASSSTGTSGYEQFF. The rearrangement uses TRBV6-1 and TRBJ2-1; 12 nucleotides align to TRBD2. After removal of 5 bases from V and 8 bases from J, the junction contained 7 bases not matched to a gene. Looked up from germline, CDR1 is MNHNS and CDR2 is SASEGT. This CDR3 spans 15 amino acids.

This clonotype has a single count. A much bigger clone sits one base away, suggesting this may be a read error. The chain is built from TRBV5-1 and TRBJ1-2; 8 positions match TRBD1. Per germline, CDR1 SGHRS and CDR2 YFSETQ. CDR3 size: 13 residues. CDR3 loop: CASSSTGDYGHTF. In nucleotides, the CDR3 is TGCGCCAGCAGTTCGACAGGGGACTATGGCCACACCTTC.

This chain uses TRBV14 with TRBJ1-1; TRBD1 aligns across 7 bases. CDR3 length: 14 amino acids. The germline CDR1 and CDR2 sequences are SGHDN and FVKESK. Trimming removed 5 bases from V and 10 bases from J; junction bases left unmatched: 13. CDR3 nucleotides: TGTGCCAGCAGCTCGAGGACAGGTGTAAAGCTAGCTTTCTTT. Protein sequence: CASSSRTGVKLAFF.